Listed below are T cell receptor beta chains from one sample, sequenced in a study of blood T cells in healthy people across ages. TCRdb re-derived calls from the 5' RACE reads in MiXCR, one entry per CDR3 protein. The sample lists about 640,000 distinct CDR3 sequences; about 54% were seen once. The sample comprised blood. The receptor source for this set is a man between 60 and 75 years old in good health. CDR3s include the opening cysteine and the closing phenylalanine or tryptophan. D genes are given only for firm matches. The size entry is marked missing in some rows and otherwise reads once, few, many or a size class.

D	size	V	J	CDR3	DNA
.	.	TRBV25-1	TRBJ1-1	CASGGPLNTEAFF	TGTGCCAGCGGGGGACCTTTGAACACTGAAGCTTTCTTT
.	few	TRBV6-6	TRBJ2-4	CASSLFRDVAKNIQYF	TGTGCCAGCAGTCTATTCAGGGACGTAGCCAAAAACATTCAGTACTTC
.	.	TRBV20-1	TRBJ2-3	CSPRRAPTDTQYF	TGCAGTCCCCGGCGGGCCCCCACAGATACGCAGTATTTT
TRBD1	.	TRBV6-1	TRBJ1-2	CASSALQGRDGYTF	TGTGCCAGCAGCGCTTTACAGGGGAGGGATGGCTACACCTTC
TRBD2	.	TRBV20-1	TRBJ2-3	CSAGSGGEKADTQYF	TGCAGTGCGGGGAGCGGGGGGGAAAAGGCAGATACGCAGTATTTT
TRBD2	once	TRBV11-3	TRBJ2-1	CASSSRGGVDNEQFF	TGTGCCAGCAGCTCGCGGGGGGGCGTCGACAATGAGCAGTTCTTC
TRBD2	.	TRBV11-2	TRBJ2-5	CASSLLRAGGETQYF	TGTGCCAGCAGCTTACTTAGGGCGGGGGGGGAGACCCAGTACTTC
.	.	TRBV12-3/TRBV12-4	TRBJ1-6	CASSLTRQAGYNSPLHF	TGTGCCAGCAGTTTAACCAGACAGGCGGGCTATAATTCACCCCTCCACTTT
.	.	TRBV12-3/TRBV12-4	TRBJ2-1	CASSFSRGRVNEQFF	TGTGCCAGCAGTTTCTCCCGGGGGCGGGTCAATGAGCAGTTCTTC
.	.	TRBV3-1	TRBJ2-7	CASSHIAGSSYEQYF	TGTGCCAGCAGCCATATTGCGGGGAGCTCCTACGAGCAGTACTTC
.	.	TRBV20-1	TRBJ1-2	CSASEQGYGYTF	TGCAGTGCTAGTGAACAGGGATACGGCTACACCTTC
TRBD2	many	TRBV5-1	TRBJ2-3	CASSLGRGTITDTQYF	TGCGCCAGCAGCTTGGGACGAGGGACTATCACAGATACGCAGTATTTT
TRBD2	.	TRBV6-7	TRBJ2-1	CASLAGGKYNEQFF	TGTGCCAGCTTAGCGGGGGGAAAGTACAATGAGCAGTTCTTC
.	.	TRBV5-1	TRBJ2-5	CASGDLRGETQYF	TGCGCCAGTGGGGACCTCAGGGGAGAGACCCAGTACTTC
TRBD1	.	TRBV25-1	TRBJ2-5	CASSAGQGGQETQYF	TGTGCCAGCAGTGCCGGACAGGGTGGTCAAGAGACCCAGTACTTC
.	.	TRBV14	TRBJ1-2	CASSRETPYPYGYTF	TGTGCCAGCAGCCGTGAGACACCTTACCCCTATGGCTACACCTTC
.	few	TRBV6-1	TRBJ2-5	CASRGQGGETQYF	TGTGCCAGCAGGGGTCAGGGGGGAGAGACCCAGTACTTC
.	.	TRBV4-1	TRBJ1-6	CASSQHRLDSPLHF	TGCGCCAGCAGCCAACATCGGCTGGATTCACCCCTCCACTTT
.	.	TRBV20-1	TRBJ2-1	CSAPGRGYNEQFF	TGCAGTGCCCCGGGCAGGGGCTACAATGAGCAGTTCTTC
.	.	TRBV5-1	TRBJ2-7	CASSLPLQVGRPSYEQYF	TGCGCCAGCAGCTTGCCCCTGCAGGTTGGCAGGCCCTCCTACGAGCAGTACTTC
TRBD1	.	TRBV11-2	TRBJ1-2	CASSLAGTVCGYTF	TGTGCCAGCAGCTTAGCGGGGACAGTCTGTGGCTACACCTTC
TRBD1	.	TRBV28	TRBJ2-7	CASVVTGGYGEQYF	TGTGCCAGCGTGGTAACAGGGGGATACGGCGAGCAGTACTTC
TRBD2	.	TRBV29-1	TRBJ2-5	CSVEALAGGPTQYF	TGCAGCGTTGAAGCTCTAGCGGGGGGGCCGACCCAGTACTTC
.	few	TRBV20-1	TRBJ2-1	CSAKRYGTPDNEQFF	TGCAGTGCCAAGAGATATGGGACCCCTGACAATGAGCAGTTCTTC
TRBD1	.	TRBV29-1	TRBJ2-1	CSARQGRGEQFF	TGCAGCGCCCGACAGGGAAGGGGTGAGCAGTTCTTC
.	.	TRBV5-1	TRBJ1-4	CASSLVFGQEKLFF	TGCGCCAGCAGCTTGGTTTTTGGGCAGGAAAAACTGTTTTTT
TRBD2	few	TRBV7-9	TRBJ2-6	CASSFWTSPGANVLTF	TGTGCCAGCAGCTTCTGGACTAGCCCTGGGGCCAACGTCCTGACTTTC
.	few	TRBV20-1	TRBJ1-1	CSARRRSTEAFF	TGCAGTGCTAGAAGACGGAGCACTGAAGCTTTCTTT
.	once	TRBV5-1	TRBJ1-6	CASSPGPEGSPLHF	TGCGCCAGCAGCCCAGGGCCCGAAGGTTCACCCCTCCACTTT